A selection of T cell receptor beta chains follows, all from one sample in a study of T cell responses to AZD1222 COVID-19 vaccine. Only in-frame clones appear in the TCRdb table, and some are missing; sequencing was by immunoSEQ multiplex PCR. The sample lists tens of thousands of clones; roughly 90% were seen once. The material sequenced was peripheral blood, taken on day 0 of AZD1222 vaccination. The origin of the receptors is an adult in good health. Each CDR3 is given with its conserved first and last residue. Fields, in order: clone size, D gene, V gene, J gene, CDR3 DNA, CDR3 protein. D genes are given only for firm matches. Size tells how often a clone was seen (once, few, many) or the class of an expanded clone, and some rows leave it out.

clone_size: .; d_call: .; v_call: TRBV19; j_call: TRBJ1-2; cdr3_nt: TGTGCCAGTAGTATAGATGGAGAGTATGGCTACACCTTC; cdr3_aa: CASSIDGEYGYTF
clone_size: once; d_call: .; v_call: TRBV7-3; j_call: TRBJ2-1; cdr3_nt: TGTGCCAGCAGCTTAATAGGAAGCTCCTACAATGAGCAGTTCTTC; cdr3_aa: CASSLIGSSYNEQFF
clone_size: .; d_call: .; v_call: TRBV19; j_call: TRBJ1-1; cdr3_nt: TGTGCCAGTAGGTCCGGGACCGAAGCTTTCTTT; cdr3_aa: CASRSGTEAFF
clone_size: .; d_call: TRBD1; v_call: TRBV19; j_call: TRBJ1-5; cdr3_nt: TGTGCCAGTAGTATCTCGACCGGGACAGGGGAAAGGCCCCAGCATTTT; cdr3_aa: CASSISTGTGERPQHF
clone_size: .; d_call: .; v_call: TRBV3-1/TRBV3-2; j_call: TRBJ1-5; cdr3_nt: TGTGCCAGCAGCCCAGGACTAAACAATCAGCCCCAGCATTTT; cdr3_aa: CASSPGLNNQPQHF
clone_size: .; d_call: .; v_call: TRBV6-5; j_call: TRBJ1-5; cdr3_nt: TGTGCCAGCAGTACCTTGGAAAATCAGCCCCAGCATTTT; cdr3_aa: CASSTLENQPQHF
clone_size: .; d_call: .; v_call: TRBV10-1; j_call: TRBJ1-2; cdr3_nt: TGCGCCAGCAGTGTCTGGGGAGTCAACTATGGCTACACCTTC; cdr3_aa: CASSVWGVNYGYTF
clone_size: .; d_call: .; v_call: TRBV5-1; j_call: TRBJ2-5; cdr3_nt: TGCGCCAGCAGCTTGCTTGAGACAAAGAGTGCGACCCAGTACTTC; cdr3_aa: CASSLLETKSATQYF
clone_size: .; d_call: .; v_call: TRBV3-1/TRBV3-2; j_call: TRBJ1-2; cdr3_nt: TGTGCCAGCACCCCCCGGGACGACAACTATGGCTACACCTTC; cdr3_aa: CASTPRDDNYGYTF
clone_size: .; d_call: TRBD1; v_call: TRBV27; j_call: TRBJ1-2; cdr3_nt: TGTGCCAGCAGTGAATGGACAGGGGGTAAGGGTGGCTACACCTTC; cdr3_aa: CASSEWTGGKGGYTF
clone_size: once; d_call: .; v_call: TRBV5-5; j_call: TRBJ1-1; cdr3_nt: TGTGCCAGCAGCTTCATGGAGGGCACTGAAGCTTTCTTT; cdr3_aa: CASSFMEGTEAFF
clone_size: .; d_call: .; v_call: TRBV19; j_call: TRBJ1-2; cdr3_nt: TGTGCCAGTAGTATAGAAAGGGGGACGAGCTACACCTTC; cdr3_aa: CASSIERGTSYTF
clone_size: .; d_call: TRBD1; v_call: TRBV5-6; j_call: TRBJ2-7; cdr3_nt: TGTGCCAGCAGTTCACCCCCGGGACAGGGTTACGAGCAGTACTTC; cdr3_aa: CASSSPPGQGYEQYF
clone_size: .; d_call: .; v_call: TRBV11-1; j_call: TRBJ2-5; cdr3_nt: TGTGCCAGCAGCTTAGGTCCAAAACCTTCCCAAGAGACCCAGTACTTC; cdr3_aa: CASSLGPKPSQETQYF
clone_size: .; d_call: .; v_call: TRBV29-1; j_call: TRBJ1-3; cdr3_nt: TGCAGCGACCTGGACGGTGGAAACACCATATATTTT; cdr3_aa: CSDLDGGNTIYF
clone_size: .; d_call: .; v_call: TRBV21-1; j_call: TRBJ1-2; cdr3_nt: TGTGCCAGCAGCAAAGGAGAGGATGGCTACACCTTC; cdr3_aa: CASSKGEDGYTF
clone_size: .; d_call: .; v_call: TRBV6-5; j_call: TRBJ2-7; cdr3_nt: TGTGCCAGCAGTTACTCCATAAACGGCGATTCCTACGAGCAGTACTTC; cdr3_aa: CASSYSINGDSYEQYF
clone_size: .; d_call: TRBD2; v_call: TRBV7-2; j_call: TRBJ2-1; cdr3_nt: TGTGCCAGCAGCGCTAGGTCGCGGGGGGCTCCCTTGAATGAGCAGTTCTTC; cdr3_aa: CASSARSRGAPLNEQFF
clone_size: .; d_call: .; v_call: TRBV19; j_call: TRBJ2-7; cdr3_nt: TGTGCCAGTAGTACTCGGGACCAAATCTCCTACGAGCAGTACTTC; cdr3_aa: CASSTRDQISYEQYF
clone_size: .; d_call: .; v_call: TRBV6-6; j_call: TRBJ2-3; cdr3_nt: TGTGCCAGCTGCAGTCGGTCGAAGGAGGCAGATACGCAGTATTTT; cdr3_aa: CASCSRSKEADTQYF
clone_size: large; d_call: TRBD2; v_call: TRBV9; j_call: TRBJ2-2; cdr3_nt: TGTGCCAGCAAGGATAGCGGGTTTAACACCGGGGAGCTGTTTTTT; cdr3_aa: CASKDSGFNTGELFF
clone_size: .; d_call: TRBD2; v_call: TRBV28; j_call: TRBJ2-1; cdr3_nt: TGTGCCAGCACAACTTTCAAAAGGGAGGGGTACAATGAGCAGTTCTTC; cdr3_aa: CASTTFKREGYNEQFF
clone_size: once; d_call: .; v_call: TRBV5-6; j_call: TRBJ2-3; cdr3_nt: TGTGCCAGCAGTTCAAGGTCAGATACGCAGTATTTT; cdr3_aa: CASSSRSDTQYF
clone_size: .; d_call: .; v_call: TRBV30; j_call: TRBJ1-2; cdr3_nt: TGTGCCTGGAGTGCCTACAGGGCAGGAGGCTACACCTTC; cdr3_aa: CAWSAYRAGGYTF
clone_size: .; d_call: .; v_call: TRBV3-1/TRBV3-2; j_call: TRBJ2-2; cdr3_nt: TGTGCCACCTCGACCAGAGACACCGGGGAGCTGTTTTTT; cdr3_aa: CATSTRDTGELFF
clone_size: .; d_call: .; v_call: TRBV14; j_call: TRBJ2-1; cdr3_nt: TGTGCCAGCAGCCAAGATTCACCGGGAGCATACTACAATGAGCAGTTCTTC; cdr3_aa: CASSQDSPGAYYNEQFF
clone_size: .; d_call: .; v_call: TRBV13; j_call: TRBJ2-1; cdr3_nt: TGTGCCAGCAGTTACATCGTAGGGTCCGGGAGCCCCGTCAGTGAGCAGTTCTTC; cdr3_aa: CASSYIVGSGSPVSEQFF
clone_size: .; d_call: TRBD1; v_call: TRBV28; j_call: TRBJ1-6; cdr3_nt: TGTGCCAGCATTGAAGGAACAGGGGATTTTGATAATTCACCCCTCCACTTT; cdr3_aa: CASIEGTGDFDNSPLHF
clone_size: .; d_call: .; v_call: TRBV24-1; j_call: TRBJ2-1; cdr3_nt: TGTGCCACCAGTGATGGGGGTCTTTGGAACAATGAGCAGTTCTTC; cdr3_aa: CATSDGGLWNNEQFF
clone_size: .; d_call: .; v_call: TRBV14; j_call: TRBJ2-2; cdr3_nt: TGTGCCAGCAGCCAAGTTCTCGGGGAGCTGTTTTTT; cdr3_aa: CASSQVLGELFF
clone_size: .; d_call: TRBD2; v_call: TRBV10-1; j_call: TRBJ2-3; cdr3_nt: TGCGCCAGCAGTGAGTCGGAGCGGGGGGGCGGAGATACGCAGTATTTT; cdr3_aa: CASSESERGGGDTQYF
clone_size: .; d_call: .; v_call: TRBV5-1; j_call: TRBJ1-2; cdr3_nt: TGCGCCAGCAGTTATGACAGTTCCTATGGCTACACCTTC; cdr3_aa: CASSYDSSYGYTF
clone_size: .; d_call: .; v_call: TRBV5-1; j_call: TRBJ1-2; cdr3_nt: TGCGCCAGCAGCTTCCGGGACACAGATGGCTACACCTTC; cdr3_aa: CASSFRDTDGYTF
clone_size: .; d_call: .; v_call: TRBV19; j_call: TRBJ2-1; cdr3_nt: TGTGCCAGTAGGATACAGGGTGGCCTCTTTAATGAGCAGTTCTTC; cdr3_aa: CASRIQGGLFNEQFF
clone_size: once; d_call: TRBD2; v_call: TRBV5-1; j_call: TRBJ2-1; cdr3_nt: TGCGCCAGCAGCGCTCCAAGCGGGGGCCACAATGAGCAGTTCTTC; cdr3_aa: CASSAPSGGHNEQFF
clone_size: .; d_call: .; v_call: TRBV11-2; j_call: TRBJ2-3; cdr3_nt: TGTGCCAGCAGCCGGAGGGGTAGCACAGATACGCAGTATTTT; cdr3_aa: CASSRRGSTDTQYF
clone_size: .; d_call: TRBD1; v_call: TRBV9; j_call: TRBJ2-5; cdr3_nt: TGTGCCAGCAGCGTAGGGGACAGGGGGCTGTGGGAGACCCAGTACTTC; cdr3_aa: CASSVGDRGLWETQYF
clone_size: .; d_call: TRBD1; v_call: TRBV5-1; j_call: TRBJ2-3; cdr3_nt: TGCGCCAGCAGCTTGGGGGGTGACAGGGCCGCAGATACGCAGTATTTT; cdr3_aa: CASSLGGDRAADTQYF
clone_size: .; d_call: .; v_call: TRBV9; j_call: TRBJ2-1; cdr3_nt: TGTGCCAGCAGTGTGGCAGGGCAGGGGAATGAGCAGTTCTTC; cdr3_aa: CASSVAGQGNEQFF
clone_size: .; d_call: .; v_call: TRBV6-1; j_call: TRBJ2-2; cdr3_nt: TGTGCCAGCAGTGAGGCTAGTTTCACCGGGGAGCTGTTTTTT; cdr3_aa: CASSEASFTGELFF
clone_size: few; d_call: .; v_call: TRBV7-9; j_call: TRBJ1-5; cdr3_nt: TGTGCCAGCAGCTTTGAGGGTCGGCCCCAGCATTTT; cdr3_aa: CASSFEGRPQHF
clone_size: once; d_call: .; v_call: TRBV6-5; j_call: TRBJ1-4; cdr3_nt: TGTGCCAGCAGCCGCGGATGGGGGGCCGAAGAAAAACTGTTTTTT; cdr3_aa: CASSRGWGAEEKLFF
clone_size: .; d_call: TRBD1; v_call: TRBV11-3; j_call: TRBJ2-2; cdr3_nt: TGTGCCAGCAGCTTAGAGGGGACAGGGCCTACCGGGGAGCTGTTTTTT; cdr3_aa: CASSLEGTGPTGELFF
clone_size: once; d_call: TRBD2; v_call: TRBV7-2; j_call: TRBJ2-5; cdr3_nt: TGTGCCAGCAGGGAGGGAGGACTAGCGGGGCAAGAGACCCAGTACTTC; cdr3_aa: CASREGGLAGQETQYF
clone_size: .; d_call: .; v_call: TRBV28; j_call: TRBJ1-2; cdr3_nt: TGTGCCAGCAGTCCCCAACGAGGGGCCCGTAACTATGGCTACACCTTC; cdr3_aa: CASSPQRGARNYGYTF
clone_size: .; d_call: .; v_call: TRBV19; j_call: TRBJ2-3; cdr3_nt: TGTGCCAGTAGTATGGGAACCTTGGACGCAGATACGCAGTATTTT; cdr3_aa: CASSMGTLDADTQYF